What follows describes a single T cell receptor beta chain. Antigen: not known. The data were obtained in a study of T cells expressing NK-cell markers. Study outcomes and limitations: A range of roughly 1.0-8% of CD8+ T cells consisted of dominant NKG2C+ clonotypes in about six donors.

CDR1 and CDR2 from the germline V gene are LNHDA and SQIVND (reference sequence). The CDR3 contains 16 residues. One entry per CDR3 protein, without DNA, is what TCRdb gives after re-calling the 5' RACE reads. With fewer than 550,000 distinct CDR3 sequences in the sample, the ten largest clones hold over 1.1%. The receptor comes from a woman aged 45 to 65 in good health. The chain joins TRBV19 to TRBJ2-1; TCRdb names TRBD1, which stays unverified in the absence of DNA. Sequences were obtained from blood T cells: a sorted CD56 or NKG2C T cell subset, CD4+ or CD8+ T cells, or bulk PBMC T cells (not recorded which). The CDR3 is CASSPSPPGAGYEQFF.